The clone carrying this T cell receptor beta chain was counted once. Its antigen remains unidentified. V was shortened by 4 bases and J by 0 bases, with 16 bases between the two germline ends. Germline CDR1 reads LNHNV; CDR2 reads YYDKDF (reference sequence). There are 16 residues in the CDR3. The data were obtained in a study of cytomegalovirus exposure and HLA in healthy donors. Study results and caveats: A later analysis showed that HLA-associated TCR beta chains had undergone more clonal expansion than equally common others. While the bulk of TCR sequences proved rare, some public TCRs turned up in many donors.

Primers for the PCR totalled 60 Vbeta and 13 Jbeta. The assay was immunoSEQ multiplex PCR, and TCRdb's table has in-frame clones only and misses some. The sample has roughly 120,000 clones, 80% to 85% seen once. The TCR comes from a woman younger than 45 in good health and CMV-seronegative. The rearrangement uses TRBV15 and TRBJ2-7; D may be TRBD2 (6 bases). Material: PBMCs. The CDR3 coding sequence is TGTGCCACCAGCACCGGCCGGGACTCCTTCTCCTACGAGCAGTACTTC. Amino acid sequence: CATSTGRDSFSYEQYF. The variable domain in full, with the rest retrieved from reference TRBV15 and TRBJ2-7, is DAMVIQNPRYQVTQFGKPVTLSCSQTLNHNVMYWYQQKSSQAPKLLFHYYDKDFNNEADTPDNFQSRRPNTSFCFLDIRSPGLGDTAMYLCATSTGRDSFSYEQYFGPGTRLTVT.